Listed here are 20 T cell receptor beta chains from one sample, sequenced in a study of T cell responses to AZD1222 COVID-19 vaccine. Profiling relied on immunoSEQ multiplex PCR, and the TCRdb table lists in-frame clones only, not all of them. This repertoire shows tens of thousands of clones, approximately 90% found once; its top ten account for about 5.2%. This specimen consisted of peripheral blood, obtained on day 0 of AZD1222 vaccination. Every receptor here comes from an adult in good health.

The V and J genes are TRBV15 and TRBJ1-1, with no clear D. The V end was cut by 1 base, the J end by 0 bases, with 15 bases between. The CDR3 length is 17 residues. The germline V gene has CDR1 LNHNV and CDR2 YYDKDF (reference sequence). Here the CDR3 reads CATSRAPGPWMNTEAFF. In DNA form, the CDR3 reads TGTGCCACCAGCAGAGCACCCGGGCCGTGGATGAACACTGAAGCTTTCTTT.

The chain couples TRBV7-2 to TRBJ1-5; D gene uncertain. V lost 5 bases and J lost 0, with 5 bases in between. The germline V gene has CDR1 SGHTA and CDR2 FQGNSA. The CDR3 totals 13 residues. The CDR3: CASSRYSNQPQHF. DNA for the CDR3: TGTGCCAGCAGCCGGTATAGCAATCAGCCCCAGCATTTT.

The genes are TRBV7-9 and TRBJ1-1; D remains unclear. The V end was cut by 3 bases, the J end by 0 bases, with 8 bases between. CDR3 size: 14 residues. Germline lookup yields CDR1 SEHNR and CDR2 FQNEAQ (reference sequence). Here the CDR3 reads CASSFVRVNTEAFF. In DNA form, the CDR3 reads TGTGCCAGCAGCTTTGTACGGGTGAACACTGAAGCTTTCTTT.

Here the CDR3 reads CASGSYRYSPLHF. The CDR3 nucleotides are TGTGCCAGCGGAAGTTACAGGTATTCACCCCTCCACTTT. V is TRBV28 and J is TRBJ1-6; D possibly corresponds to TRBD1 (5 bases). Trimming took 8 bases from V and 8 from J, leaving 13 bases between them. This CDR3 spans 13 amino acids. Per the germline V gene, CDR1 is MDHEN and CDR2 is SYDVKM.

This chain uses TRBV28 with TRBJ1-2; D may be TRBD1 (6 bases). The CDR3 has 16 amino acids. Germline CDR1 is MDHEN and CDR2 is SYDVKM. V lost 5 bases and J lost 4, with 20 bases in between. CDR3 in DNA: TGTGCCAGCAGTCCTGTCCCCAGGACAGACCGCTATGGCTACACCTTC. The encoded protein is CASSPVPRTDRYGYTF.

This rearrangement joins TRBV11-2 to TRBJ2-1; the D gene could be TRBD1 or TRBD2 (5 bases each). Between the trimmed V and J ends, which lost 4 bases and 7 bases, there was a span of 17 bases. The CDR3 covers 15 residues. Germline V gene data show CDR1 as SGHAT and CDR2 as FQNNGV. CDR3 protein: CASSSQGQLDNEQFF. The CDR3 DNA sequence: TGTGCCAGCAGCTCTCAGGGTCAACTAGATAATGAGCAGTTCTTC.

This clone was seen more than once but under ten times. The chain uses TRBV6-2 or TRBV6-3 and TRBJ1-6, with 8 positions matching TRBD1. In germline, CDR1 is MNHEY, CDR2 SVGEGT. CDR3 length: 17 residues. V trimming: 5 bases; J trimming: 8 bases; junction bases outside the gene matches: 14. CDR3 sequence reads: CASSPLIPGTGYSPLHF. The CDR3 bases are TGTGCCAGCAGTCCCCTTATCCCCGGGACAGGATATTCACCCCTCCACTTT.

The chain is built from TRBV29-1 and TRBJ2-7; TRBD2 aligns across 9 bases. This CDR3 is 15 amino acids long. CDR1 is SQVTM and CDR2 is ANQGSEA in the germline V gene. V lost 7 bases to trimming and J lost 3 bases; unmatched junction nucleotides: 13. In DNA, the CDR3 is TGCAGCGCCTCTGCGGGACTAGCTCTTCTCTACGAGCAGTACTTC. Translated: CSASAGLALLYEQYF.

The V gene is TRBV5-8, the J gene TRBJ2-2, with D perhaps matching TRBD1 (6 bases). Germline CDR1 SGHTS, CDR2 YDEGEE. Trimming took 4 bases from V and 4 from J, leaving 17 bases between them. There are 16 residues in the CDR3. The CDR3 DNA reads TGTGCCAGCAGCGGAGTGACCGGGACAATCACCGGGGAGCTGTTTTTT. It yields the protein CASSGVTGTITGELFF.

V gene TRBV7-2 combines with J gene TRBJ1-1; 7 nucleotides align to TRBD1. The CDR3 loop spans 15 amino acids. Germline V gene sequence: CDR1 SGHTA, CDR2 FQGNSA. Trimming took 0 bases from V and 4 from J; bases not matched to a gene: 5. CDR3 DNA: TGTGCCAGCAGCTTAGCTGCAGGGGGGGGCACTGAAGCTTTCTTT. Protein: CASSLAAGGGTEAFF. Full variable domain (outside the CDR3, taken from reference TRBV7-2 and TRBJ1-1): GAGVSQSPSNKVTEKGKDVELRCDPISGHTALYWYRQSLGQGLEFLIYFQGNSAPDKSGLPSDRFSAERTGGSVSTLTIQRTQQEDSAVYLCASSLAAGGGTEAFFGQGTRLTVV.

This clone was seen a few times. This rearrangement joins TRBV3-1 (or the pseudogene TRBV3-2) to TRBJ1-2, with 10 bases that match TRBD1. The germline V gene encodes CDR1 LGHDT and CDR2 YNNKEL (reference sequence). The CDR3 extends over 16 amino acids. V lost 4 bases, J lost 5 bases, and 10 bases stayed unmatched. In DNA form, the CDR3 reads TGTGCCAGCAGCCCACTTCGACAGGGGGCTCGGTATGGCTACACCTTC. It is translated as CASSPLRQGARYGYTF.

CDR3 nucleotide sequence: TGCGCCAGCAGTGGGACTAGCGGGGGATCCTACGAGCAGTACTTC. This codes for CASSGTSGGSYEQYF. V and J are TRBV10-1 and TRBJ2-7; 13 positions match TRBD2. The germline V gene encodes CDR1 WNHNN and CDR2 SYGVQD (reference sequence). This CDR3 has 15 amino acids. The junction had 1 base not matched to a gene; V was cut back by 4 bases and J by 1 base.

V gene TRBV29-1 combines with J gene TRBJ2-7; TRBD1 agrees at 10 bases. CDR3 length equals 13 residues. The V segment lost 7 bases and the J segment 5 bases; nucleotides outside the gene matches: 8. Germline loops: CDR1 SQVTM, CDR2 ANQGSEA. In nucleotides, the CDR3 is TGCAGCGCCGGGACAGGGGAGGGCCACGAGCAGTACTTC. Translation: CSAGTGEGHEQYF.

CDR3 protein: CAASPGVGGTGELFF. In DNA, the CDR3 is TGTGCCGCCAGTCCAGGGGTCGGGGGCACCGGGGAGCTGTTTTTT. The V and J genes are TRBV19 and TRBJ2-2; possibly TRBD1 or TRBD2 for D (6 bases each). Germline lookup yields CDR1 LNHDA and CDR2 SQIVND (reference sequence). The V and J ends lost 11 bases and 4 bases respectively, with 20 bases between them. The CDR3 sequence is 15 residues long.

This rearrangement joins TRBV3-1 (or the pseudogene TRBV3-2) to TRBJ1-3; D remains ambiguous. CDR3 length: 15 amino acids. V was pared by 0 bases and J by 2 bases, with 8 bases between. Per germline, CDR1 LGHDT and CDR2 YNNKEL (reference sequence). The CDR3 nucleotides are TGTGCCAGCAGCCAAGATCTTAGGGCTGGAAACACCATATATTTT. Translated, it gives CASSQDLRAGNTIYF.

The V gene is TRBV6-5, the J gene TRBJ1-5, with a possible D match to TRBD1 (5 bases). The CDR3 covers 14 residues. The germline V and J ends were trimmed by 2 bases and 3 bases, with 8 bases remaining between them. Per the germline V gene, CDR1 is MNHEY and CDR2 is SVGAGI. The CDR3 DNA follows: TGTGCCAGCAGTTACCGGGGGAACAATCAGCCCCAGCATTTT. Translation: CASSYRGNNQPQHF.

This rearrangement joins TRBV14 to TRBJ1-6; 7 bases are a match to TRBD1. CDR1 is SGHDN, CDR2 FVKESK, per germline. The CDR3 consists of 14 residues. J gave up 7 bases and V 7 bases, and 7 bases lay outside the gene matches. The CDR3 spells CASNPTGKNSPLHF. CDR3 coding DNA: TGTGCCAGCAACCCGACAGGGAAGAATTCACCCCTCCACTTT.

The CDR3 spells CASSYGQGYYEQYF. CDR3 coding DNA: TGTGCCAGCAGTTATGGACAGGGTTACTACGAGCAGTACTTC. The chain couples TRBV6-2 or TRBV6-3 to TRBJ2-7, with TRBD1 identical over 8 bases. Trimming cost V 3 bases and J 3 bases; bases outside gene matches: 4. The length of the CDR3 is 14 residues. The germline V gene has CDR1 MNHEY and CDR2 SVGEGT.

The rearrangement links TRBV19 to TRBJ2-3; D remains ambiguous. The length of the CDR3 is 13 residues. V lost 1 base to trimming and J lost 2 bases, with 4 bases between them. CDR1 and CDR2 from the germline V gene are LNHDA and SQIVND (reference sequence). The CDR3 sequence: CASSIVYTDTQYF. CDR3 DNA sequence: TGTGCCAGTAGTATAGTCTACACAGATACGCAGTATTTT.

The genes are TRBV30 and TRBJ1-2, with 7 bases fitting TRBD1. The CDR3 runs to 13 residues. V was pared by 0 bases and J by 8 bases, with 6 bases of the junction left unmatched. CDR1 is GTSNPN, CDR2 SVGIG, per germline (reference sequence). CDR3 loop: CAWSVGTGVGYTF. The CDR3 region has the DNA TGTGCCTGGAGTGTCGGAACAGGGGTCGGCTACACCTTC.